Here is one T cell receptor beta chain with its context. The repertoire was sequenced with immunoSEQ multiplex PCR; TCRdb's copy has only in-frame clones and lacks some. The top ten hold about 1.6% of the sample, which has tens of thousands of clones, 90% to 95% seen once. Germline loops: CDR1 MNHEY, CDR2 SMNVEV (reference sequence). This CDR3 spans 17 amino acids. Trimming at V came to 6 bases and at J to 2 bases, leaving 14 bases not matched to a gene. This sample is part of a study of cytomegalovirus exposure and HLA in healthy donors. The TCR comes from a man aged 18-30 years in good health and CMV-seropositive. The chain employs TRBV27 and TRBJ2-7; the match to TRBD1 covers 9 bases. Sequencing was done on a sample of PBMCs. The DNA of the CDR3 is TGTGCCAGCAGAGGACAGGGGTCTTCGAATTGGGCCTACGAGCAGTACTTC. It is translated as CASRGQGSSNWAYEQYF.